The rows below give T cell receptor beta chains drawn from one sample of a study of CD8 T cells in ankylosing spondylitis. MiXCR, applied by TCRdb to the 5' RACE reads, yields one record per CDR3 protein. Of 130,000 or so distinct CDR3 sequences in the sample, 17% were seen once. The sample taken for sequencing was blood, either unsorted or a sorted T cell fraction (not recorded which). These receptors originate from a male donor with ankylosing spondylitis. Both conserved end residues are part of each CDR3. The D gene is left open where the match is weak. Clone size is stated in some rows and not others, as once, few, many or a class when expanded.

j_call clone_size d_call v_call cdr3_aa
TRBJ2-7 few - TRBV10-3 CAISESPSNEQYF
TRBJ2-7 few - TRBV5-1 CASSFRGSSTYEQYF
TRBJ2-2 - - TRBV5-1 CASSLRQHLNTGELFF
TRBJ2-1 many - TRBV3-1 CASSQGNGGTRFF
TRBJ2-7 many TRBD2 TRBV7-9 CASSLVAGGNEQYF
TRBJ2-2 many - TRBV7-3 CASSLRGPGELFF
TRBJ1-1 - - TRBV11-2 CASSLGPYTEAFF
TRBJ2-5 - - TRBV9 CASSVVGGETQYF
TRBJ2-1 - TRBD2 TRBV7-8 CASSPYLASGSSSYNEQFF
TRBJ1-2 few - TRBV7-9 CASSLLPQSNYGYTF